The rows below give T cell receptor beta chains drawn from one sample of a study of persistence of HIV-infected CD4 T cells. For these receptors, no antigen is known. Only in-frame clones appear in the TCRdb table, and some are missing; sequencing was by immunoSEQ multiplex PCR. The sample gives approximately 30,000 clones, more than 75% of which show up once; 6.4% is in the top ten. The material was CD4+ T cells sorted from PBMCs after approximately 19-hour stimulation, obtained from a patient who received antiretroviral therapy. The receptors here all came from an adult woman with HIV who was CMV-seropositive. The CDR3 runs from the conserved cysteine through the conserved F or W. A D gene is named only where the DNA matches it firmly. Expanded clones get a size class; other rows say once, few or many, or leave the size out.

abundance,d_gene,len,j_gene,v_gene,CDR3aa,CDR3nt
NA,TRBD2,15,TRBJ2-1,TRBV3-1/TRBV3-2,CASSQGGLAYNEQFF,TGTGCCAGCAGCCAAGGTGGACTAGCCTACAATGAGCAGTTCTTC
NA,TRBD2,16,TRBJ2-3,TRBV5-4,CASSLVLAGGTDTQYF,TGTGCCAGCAGCTTGGTCCTAGCGGGTGGCACAGATACGCAGTATTTT
few,NA,13,TRBJ1-2,TRBV19,CASSILQGHGYTF,TGTGCCAGTAGTATTCTGCAGGGCCACGGCTACACCTTC
once,NA,13,TRBJ1-5,TRBV2,CASSIDGNQPQHF,TGTGCCAGCAGTATAGACGGCAATCAGCCCCAGCATTTT
few,NA,14,TRBJ1-1,TRBV18,CASSGTPGDTEAFF,TGTGCCAGCTCAGGGACCCCTGGGGACACTGAAGCTTTCTTT
NA,NA,20,TRBJ1-2,TRBV3-1/TRBV3-2,CASSPHRNRYTEGTNYGYTF,TGTGCCAGCAGCCCCCATCGTAACCGGTATACAGAGGGAACTAACTATGGCTACACCTTC
NA,TRBD1,17,TRBJ2-2,TRBV5-4,CASSPLDRVANTGELFF,TGTGCCAGCAGCCCACTTGACAGGGTCGCGAACACCGGGGAGCTGTTTTTT
NA,TRBD1,14,TRBJ1-1,TRBV6-5,CASRPGQLNTEAFF,TGTGCCAGCAGACCGGGACAGTTGAACACTGAAGCTTTCTTT
NA,NA,11,TRBJ1-1,TRBV24-1,CATSSGSRAFF,TGTGCCACCAGTTCGGGATCTAGGGCTTTCTTT
NA,TRBD2,16,TRBJ2-3,TRBV28,CASSPFGRGSADTQYF,TGTGCCAGCTCTCCTTTCGGGCGGGGGAGTGCAGATACGCAGTATTTT
NA,NA,15,TRBJ2-7,TRBV7-8,CASTTSARGFSEQYF,TGTGCCAGCACCACGTCGGCAAGGGGTTTTAGCGAGCAGTACTTC
NA,TRBD1,15,TRBJ1-6,TRBV5-4,CASSSPGQGKGTLHF,TGTGCCAGCAGCTCCCCGGGACAGGGGAAGGGTACCCTCCACTTT
NA,NA,16,TRBJ2-7,TRBV11-3,CASSSAPRGQRDEQYF,TGTGCCAGCAGCTCGGCCCCCAGGGGCCAAAGGGACGAGCAGTACTTC